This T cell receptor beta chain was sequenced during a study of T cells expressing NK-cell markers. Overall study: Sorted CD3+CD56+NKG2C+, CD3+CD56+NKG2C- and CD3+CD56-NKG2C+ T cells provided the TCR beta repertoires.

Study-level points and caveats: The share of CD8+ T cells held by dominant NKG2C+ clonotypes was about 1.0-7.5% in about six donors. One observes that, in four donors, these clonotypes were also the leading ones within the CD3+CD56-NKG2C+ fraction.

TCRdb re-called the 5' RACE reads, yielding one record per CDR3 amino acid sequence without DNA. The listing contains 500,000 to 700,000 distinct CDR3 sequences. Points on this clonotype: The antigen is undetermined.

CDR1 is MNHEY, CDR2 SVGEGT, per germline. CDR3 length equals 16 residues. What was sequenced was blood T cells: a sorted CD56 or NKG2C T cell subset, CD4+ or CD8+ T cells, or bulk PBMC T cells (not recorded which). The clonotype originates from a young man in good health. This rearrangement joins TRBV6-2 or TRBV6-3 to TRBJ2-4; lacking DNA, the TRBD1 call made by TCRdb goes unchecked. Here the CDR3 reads CASSPDRGLAKNIQYF.